This TCR beta chain was captured in a study of blood T cells in healthy people across ages. Overall study context: Template switching captured about one barcoded beta molecule per two T cells.

Findings of the study overall: Long-lived donors exceeded aged donors in naive CD4+ cells and diversity.

Together with a sample-barcoded 5' primer, a J-beta primer mix was included in a second PCR lasting roughly 6 to 12 cycles. TCRdb called the 5' RACE reads again in MiXCR, with one record for every CDR3 protein. The profile shows 710,000 or so distinct CDR3 sequences, approximately 29% of them singletons. This clonotype was detected ten times or more. The antigen remains unidentified. V dropped 2 bases and J dropped 9; count of bases not matched to a gene: 3. Germline V gene lookup returns CDR1 MGHDK and CDR2 SYGVNS. The CDR3 is made up of 13 amino acids. The chain carries TRBV25-1 and TRBJ2-1; 8 bases align to TRBD1. The source of this sequence is a woman older than 75 in good health. Sequenced input: blood. The CDR3 reads CASSERTGSEQFF. The CDR3 DNA reads as TGTGCCAGCAGTGAACGGACAGGGTCTGAGCAGTTCTTC.